This is a list of T cell receptor beta chains from one sample in a study of Graves' ophthalmopathy and Graves' hyperthyroidism. TCRdb used MiXCR to reprocess the multiplex PCR reads, holding one entry per CDR3 protein. The table includes some 47,000 distinct CDR3 sequences, around 45% detected once. The sequenced material came from peripheral blood. These receptors originate from an adult man with Graves' ophthalmopathy. Both conserved end residues are part of each CDR3. The order of the fields is clone size, D gene, V gene, J gene, CDR3 protein, CDR3 DNA. A D gene is named only where the DNA matches it firmly. Expanded clones get a size class; other rows say once, few or many, or leave the size out.

clone size: .; D gene: .; V gene: TRBV19; J gene: TRBJ2-3; CDR3 protein: CASMGGALGTDTQYF; CDR3 DNA: TGTGCCAGTATGGGTGGGGCTCTGGGCACAGATACGCAGTATTTT
clone size: .; D gene: .; V gene: TRBV30; J gene: TRBJ2-5; CDR3 protein: CAWTSVDSDQETQYF; CDR3 DNA: TGTGCCTGGACTTCTGTGGACAGTGACCAAGAGACCCAGTACTTC
clone size: medium-sized; D gene: TRBD2; V gene: TRBV2; J gene: TRBJ2-1; CDR3 protein: CASRVGLAYEQFF; CDR3 DNA: TGTGCCAGCAGGGTTGGACTAGCCTATGAGCAGTTCTTC
clone size: .; D gene: .; V gene: TRBV7-8; J gene: TRBJ2-5; CDR3 protein: CASSHNRGSGQETQYF; CDR3 DNA: TGTGCCAGCAGCCACAACAGGGGTAGCGGCCAAGAGACCCAGTACTTC
clone size: medium-sized; D gene: .; V gene: TRBV25-1; J gene: TRBJ1-1; CDR3 protein: CASSETRMNTEAFF; CDR3 DNA: TGTGCCAGCAGTGAGACACGGATGAACACTGAAGCTTTCTTT
clone size: .; D gene: .; V gene: TRBV5-6; J gene: TRBJ2-7; CDR3 protein: CASSLSAGAPYEQYF; CDR3 DNA: TGTGCCAGCAGCTTGTCCGCGGGTGCCCCCTACGAGCAGTACTTC
clone size: many; D gene: .; V gene: TRBV14; J gene: TRBJ2-7; CDR3 protein: CASSQGTLLYEQYF; CDR3 DNA: TGTGCCAGCAGCCAGGGGACTCTTCTTTACGAGCAGTACTTC
clone size: few; D gene: .; V gene: TRBV19; J gene: TRBJ1-3; CDR3 protein: CASSIATSGNTIYF; CDR3 DNA: TGTGCCAGTAGTATCGCAACCTCTGGAAACACCATATATTTT
clone size: .; D gene: TRBD2; V gene: TRBV7-9; J gene: TRBJ2-3; CDR3 protein: CASSLAGGVPDTKHF; CDR3 DNA: TGTGCCAGCAGCTTAGCGGGGGGGGTTCCAGATACGAAGCATTTT
clone size: many; D gene: .; V gene: TRBV11-3; J gene: TRBJ2-2; CDR3 protein: CASSGRAPNRAGELFF; CDR3 DNA: TGTGCCAGCAGCGGTCGAGCCCCCAACAGGGCCGGGGAGCTGTTTTTT
clone size: many; D gene: TRBD2; V gene: TRBV6-1; J gene: TRBJ2-1; CDR3 protein: CASSESGRAYNEQFF; CDR3 DNA: TGTGCCAGCAGTGAAAGCGGGAGGGCCTACAATGAGCAGTTCTTC
clone size: many; D gene: TRBD1; V gene: TRBV5-1; J gene: TRBJ2-5; CDR3 protein: CASSLTGGEVETQYF; CDR3 DNA: TGCGCCAGCAGCCTTACAGGGGGCGAAGTGGAGACCCAGTACTTC
clone size: .; D gene: .; V gene: TRBV9; J gene: TRBJ2-4; CDR3 protein: CVSSVGGARNMQYF; CDR3 DNA: TGTGTCAGCAGCGTAGGGGGGGCGAGAAACATGCAGTACTTC
clone size: .; D gene: .; V gene: TRBV7-8; J gene: TRBJ2-7; CDR3 protein: CASSSLGGAPGEQYF; CDR3 DNA: TGTGCCAGCAGCTCCCTCGGGGGAGCACCCGGGGAGCAGTACTTC
clone size: few; D gene: .; V gene: TRBV7-8; J gene: TRBJ1-2; CDR3 protein: CASSLAGGSGYTF; CDR3 DNA: TGTGCCAGCAGCTTAGCTGGCGGTTCTGGCTACACCTTC
clone size: many; D gene: .; V gene: TRBV7-8; J gene: TRBJ2-7; CDR3 protein: CASSLGSTYEQYF; CDR3 DNA: TGTGCCAGCAGCTTAGGCTCCACCTACGAGCAGTACTTC
clone size: few; D gene: .; V gene: TRBV15; J gene: TRBJ1-3; CDR3 protein: CATSRDAGAAGNTIYF; CDR3 DNA: TGTGCCACCAGCAGAGATGCCGGGGCTGCGGGAAACACCATATATTTT
clone size: .; D gene: TRBD1; V gene: TRBV5-1; J gene: TRBJ2-7; CDR3 protein: CASSAKTGRSYEQYF; CDR3 DNA: TGCGCCAGCAGCGCAAAGACAGGGCGCTCCTACGAGCAGTACTTC
clone size: many; D gene: .; V gene: TRBV12-5; J gene: TRBJ1-1; CDR3 protein: CASGLSGVRYTEAFF; CDR3 DNA: TGTGCTAGTGGTTTGTCGGGGGTTCGGTACACTGAAGCTTTCTTT
clone size: .; D gene: .; V gene: TRBV15; J gene: TRBJ2-5; CDR3 protein: CATSRNGAQETQYF; CDR3 DNA: TGTGCCACCAGCAGAAACGGGGCCCAAGAGACCCAGTACTTC
clone size: medium-sized; D gene: TRBD2; V gene: TRBV20-1; J gene: TRBJ2-1; CDR3 protein: CSARVGGRTYF; CDR3 DNA: TGCAGTGCTAGAGTTGGCGGGAGGACGTACTTC
clone size: .; D gene: .; V gene: TRBV19; J gene: TRBJ1-5; CDR3 protein: CARSMGRADQPQHF; CDR3 DNA: TGTGCCCGTAGTATGGGCAGGGCGGATCAGCCCCAGCATTTT
clone size: few; D gene: .; V gene: TRBV5-6; J gene: TRBJ1-5; CDR3 protein: CASSLALGQPQHF; CDR3 DNA: TGTGCCAGCAGCTTGGCGTTAGGGCAGCCCCAGCATTTT
clone size: many; D gene: .; V gene: TRBV20-1; J gene: TRBJ1-5; CDR3 protein: CSAQKWQGEGNQPQHF; CDR3 DNA: TGCAGTGCCCAGAAGTGGCAGGGAGAGGGCAATCAGCCCCAGCATTTT
clone size: many; D gene: .; V gene: TRBV27; J gene: TRBJ2-3; CDR3 protein: CASRRQWDRTDTQYF; CDR3 DNA: TGTGCCAGCAGACGTCAATGGGACCGCACAGATACGCAGTATTTT
clone size: .; D gene: TRBD2; V gene: TRBV20-1; J gene: TRBJ2-3; CDR3 protein: CSASARLAGGPMLNMQYF; CDR3 DNA: TGCAGTGCTAGCGCTAGACTAGCGGGAGGGCCTATGCTAAATATGCAGTATTTT
clone size: many; D gene: TRBD2; V gene: TRBV12-3/TRBV12-4; J gene: TRBJ2-7; CDR3 protein: CASSRTSGGTYEQYF; CDR3 DNA: TGTGCCAGCAGCCGTACTAGCGGAGGTACCTACGAGCAGTACTTC
clone size: .; D gene: .; V gene: TRBV14; J gene: TRBJ2-2; CDR3 protein: CASSPQGALLKHRGAVF; CDR3 DNA: TGTGCCAGCAGCCCTCAAGGGGCGCTACTCAAACACCGGGGAGCTGTTTTT
clone size: many; D gene: .; V gene: TRBV3-1; J gene: TRBJ1-1; CDR3 protein: CASSQDLKRGTEAFF; CDR3 DNA: TGTGCCAGCAGCCAAGATTTAAAAAGGGGCACTGAAGCTTTCTTT
clone size: .; D gene: .; V gene: TRBV5-5; J gene: TRBJ2-3; CDR3 protein: CASSLLASDTQYF; CDR3 DNA: TGTGCCAGCAGCCTCCTAGCATCAGATACGCAGTATTTT
clone size: .; D gene: TRBD2; V gene: TRBV28; J gene: TRBJ2-2; CDR3 protein: CASSPAGLAGGSGELFF; CDR3 DNA: TGTGCCAGCAGTCCCGCGGGACTAGCGGGAGGATCCGGGGAGCTGTTTTTT
clone size: many; D gene: .; V gene: TRBV12-3/TRBV12-4; J gene: TRBJ1-1; CDR3 protein: CASTQDGGYLYAFF; CDR3 DNA: TGTGCCAGCACTCAAGATGGGGGGTATCTATATGCTTTCTTT
clone size: many; D gene: .; V gene: TRBV12-3/TRBV12-4; J gene: TRBJ2-1; CDR3 protein: CASRLSGSSYNEQFF; CDR3 DNA: TGTGCCAGCAGACTTAGCGGAAGCTCCTACAATGAGCAGTTCTTC
clone size: many; D gene: .; V gene: TRBV6-1; J gene: TRBJ1-3; CDR3 protein: CASIPGAGNTIYF; CDR3 DNA: TGTGCCAGCATTCCCGGCGCCGGAAACACCATATATTTT
clone size: many; D gene: TRBD2; V gene: TRBV5-8; J gene: TRBJ2-5; CDR3 protein: CASSLRGGRGETQYF; CDR3 DNA: TGTGCCAGCAGCTTGAGAGGCGGGAGGGGAGAGACCCAGTACTTC
clone size: .; D gene: TRBD2; V gene: TRBV24-1; J gene: TRBJ2-7; CDR3 protein: CATSPGGVYEQYF; CDR3 DNA: TGTGCCACCAGTCCGGGAGGGGTCTACGAGCAGTACTTC
clone size: few; D gene: .; V gene: TRBV20-1; J gene: TRBJ2-7; CDR3 protein: CSAGGGALYEQYF; CDR3 DNA: TGCAGTGCGGGGGGTGGGGCGTTGTACGAGCAGTACTTC
clone size: many; D gene: .; V gene: TRBV7-9; J gene: TRBJ1-2; CDR3 protein: CASSLEGGRSHYGYTF; CDR3 DNA: TGTGCCAGCAGCTTAGAAGGGGGGCGGTCTCACTATGGCTACACCTTC
clone size: .; D gene: TRBD1; V gene: TRBV20-1; J gene: TRBJ2-1; CDR3 protein: CSGDRAYNEQFF; CDR3 DNA: TGCAGTGGGGACAGGGCTTACAATGAGCAGTTCTTC
clone size: few; D gene: TRBD2; V gene: TRBV29-1; J gene: TRBJ2-1; CDR3 protein: CSVTGLAGVNEQFF; CDR3 DNA: TGCAGCGTTACCGGACTAGCGGGAGTGAATGAGCAGTTCTTC
clone size: .; D gene: .; V gene: TRBV5-1; J gene: TRBJ2-3; CDR3 protein: CASSQAYGEQYF; CDR3 DNA: TGCGCCAGCAGCCAGGCGTATGGTGAGCAGTATTTT
clone size: once; D gene: TRBD1; V gene: TRBV5-1; J gene: TRBJ1-1; CDR3 protein: CASRIGQGNMNTEALF; CDR3 DNA: TGCGCCAGCAGGATCGGACAGGGGAACATGAACACTGAAGCTCTCTTT
clone size: .; D gene: .; V gene: TRBV7-9; J gene: TRBJ2-7; CDR3 protein: CASSPPRGNEQYF; CDR3 DNA: TGTGCCAGCAGCCCCCCTCGGGGGAACGAGCAGTACTTC
clone size: .; D gene: TRBD1; V gene: TRBV20-1; J gene: TRBJ1-5; CDR3 protein: CSASFGAGGGSNQPQHF; CDR3 DNA: TGCAGTGCTAGTTTCGGGGCAGGGGGGGGATCTAATCAGCCCCAGCATTTT
clone size: .; D gene: .; V gene: TRBV20-1; J gene: TRBJ1-4; CDR3 protein: CSAPVVPPSTNEKLFF; CDR3 DNA: TGCAGTGCCCCCGTCGTACCTCCTTCAACTAATGAAAAACTGTTTTTT
clone size: .; D gene: .; V gene: TRBV5-4; J gene: TRBJ2-7; CDR3 protein: CASSHETNSEQYF; CDR3 DNA: TGTGCCAGCAGCCACGAGACCAACAGTGAGCAGTACTTC
clone size: .; D gene: TRBD2; V gene: TRBV20-1; J gene: TRBJ2-7; CDR3 protein: CSARGHTSGRHEQYF; CDR3 DNA: TGCAGTGCTAGAGGTCATACTAGCGGAAGGCACGAGCAGTACTTC
clone size: medium-sized; D gene: TRBD1; V gene: TRBV25-1; J gene: TRBJ1-6; CDR3 protein: CASSELAGGANYNSPLHF; CDR3 DNA: TGTGCCAGCAGTGAATTGGCAGGGGGCGCAAACTATAATTCACCCCTCCACTTT
clone size: .; D gene: .; V gene: TRBV25-1; J gene: TRBJ1-5; CDR3 protein: CASSENRELNQPQHF; CDR3 DNA: TGTGCCAGCAGTGAGAACAGAGAACTGAATCAGCCCCAGCATTTT
clone size: .; D gene: .; V gene: TRBV12-3/TRBV12-4; J gene: TRBJ1-5; CDR3 protein: CASSLTEDRNQPQHF; CDR3 DNA: TGTGCCAGCAGTTTGACTGAGGACAGAAATCAGCCCCAGCATTTT
clone size: many; D gene: .; V gene: TRBV10-1; J gene: TRBJ1-1; CDR3 protein: CASSGGGNTEAFF; CDR3 DNA: TGCGCCAGCAGTGGGGGCGGGAACACTGAAGCTTTCTTT
clone size: .; D gene: .; V gene: TRBV24-1; J gene: TRBJ1-5; CDR3 protein: CATAAGVGNQPQHF; CDR3 DNA: TGTGCCACCGCCGCAGGGGTCGGCAATCAGCCCCAGCATTTT
clone size: .; D gene: TRBD1; V gene: TRBV20-1; J gene: TRBJ2-5; CDR3 protein: CSARVDRGQETQYF; CDR3 DNA: TGCAGTGCTAGGGTGGACAGGGGGCAGGAGACCCAGTACTTC